This TCR beta chain stems from a study of identical twins. V dropped 4 bases and J dropped 6 bases, with 16 bases sitting between them. The CDR3 loop spans 15 amino acids. Germline CDR1 MGHRA, CDR2 YSYEKL. This clonotype was recorded many times. Unique molecular identifiers were in the cDNA, with template-switch universal primer binding. TCRdb re-analysed the 5' RACE reads in MiXCR, keeping a single row per CDR3 protein. Seen here are 650,000 to 800,000 distinct CDR3 sequences, 8.6% observed once, and the top ten hold 0.75% to 1%. These data were also filed under a second study, of yellow fever vaccine responses in identical twins.

Sequencing used PBMCs. The chain uses TRBV4-1 and TRBJ2-1, with D perhaps matching TRBD1 (5 bases). The receptor was derived from a woman aged 18-29 years in good health. The CDR3: CASSPQGVTGNEQFF. Written as DNA, the CDR3 is TGCGCCAGCAGCCCCCAGGGCGTAACGGGCAATGAGCAGTTCTTC.